The clone carrying this T cell receptor beta chain has only a few counts. This sample stems from a study of identical twins. Per germline, CDR1 MNHEY and CDR2 SVGAGI. V dropped 0 bases and J dropped 6 bases, with 16 bases sitting between them. This CDR3 is 16 amino acids long. TCRdb re-derived calls from the 5' RACE reads in MiXCR, one entry per CDR3 protein. The sample lists just over 500,000 distinct CDR3 sequences, approximately 22% occurring once. The sample was also reused in another study, on T cells expressing NK-cell markers. This second study notes: An anti-gamma-delta TCR antibody confined sorting to alpha-beta TCR T cells across several of the experiments.

The V call is TRBV6-5, the J call TRBJ2-3; D is unclear. Source material: CD4+ T cells sorted from blood. This clonotype was obtained from a woman aged 18 to 35 in good health. CDR3: CASSYSTGSLGDTQYF. The DNA for the CDR3 is TGTGCCAGCAGTTACTCGACCGGCAGTCTAGGGGATACGCAGTATTTT.